This TCR beta chain emerged from a study of T cell responses to AZD1222 COVID-19 vaccine. On the study more broadly: Analyses pooled second doses at about 4 or about 12 weeks. Broader study findings: Spike-specific TCR breadth rose after two AZD1222 doses, and depth rose as well. Most donors were white British, females outnumbered males, and clonal diversity was possibly underestimated. Among vaccine-associated CD4 TCRs, coverage spanned spike, with dominance at 160-218 and 743-854.

About this clone: Its antigen is currently unknown.

TCRdb's table, derived via immunoSEQ multiplex PCR, lists solely in-frame clones and lacks some. The sample holds about 120,000 clones, about 89% seen once. V shed 6 bases, J shed 6 bases, and the junction held 5 bases outside the gene matches. Germline assignment: CDR1 LNHDA and CDR2 SQIVND (reference sequence). The CDR3 sequence is 13 residues long. This TCR was sampled from an adult in good health. This sample comprised peripheral blood, obtained on day 0 of AZD1222 vaccination. The V and J genes are TRBV19 and TRBJ2-1; 7 nucleotides align to TRBD1. CDR3 sequence (DNA): TGTGCCAGTAGCAGGGGGATAGTCAATGAGCAGTTCTTC. This sequence encodes CASSRGIVNEQFF.